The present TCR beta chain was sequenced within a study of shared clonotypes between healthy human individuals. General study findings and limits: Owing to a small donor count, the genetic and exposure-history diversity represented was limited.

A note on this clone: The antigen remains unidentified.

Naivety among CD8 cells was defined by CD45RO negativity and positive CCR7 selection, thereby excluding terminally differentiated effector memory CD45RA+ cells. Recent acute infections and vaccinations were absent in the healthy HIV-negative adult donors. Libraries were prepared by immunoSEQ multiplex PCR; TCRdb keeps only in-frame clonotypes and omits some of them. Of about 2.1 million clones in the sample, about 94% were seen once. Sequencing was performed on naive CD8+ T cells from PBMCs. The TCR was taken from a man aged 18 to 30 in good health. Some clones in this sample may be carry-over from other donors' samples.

CDR3 sequence reads: CASSEGVSAYTGELFF. The CDR3 DNA reads TGTGCCAGCAGTGAGGGCGTTAGCGCCTACACCGGGGAGCTGTTTTTT. V gene TRBV6-1 combines with J gene TRBJ2-2, with D possibly matching TRBD2 (5 bases). V lost 3 bases and J 3 bases, leaving 14 bases between the germline ends. Per germline, CDR1 MNHNS and CDR2 SASEGT. The CDR3 is 16 amino acids.